This T cell receptor (beta chain) derives from a study of shared clonotypes between healthy human individuals. Per the germline V gene, CDR1 is ENHRY and CDR2 is SYGVKD. This CDR3 has 15 amino acids. The V gene end was trimmed by 2 bases and the J gene end by 7 bases; junction bases not matched to a gene: 5. Profiled with immunoSEQ multiplex PCR; TCRdb holds only in-frame clones, not every one. Of roughly 170,000 clones listed, 66% are singletons. Specimen: memory CD4+ T cells sorted from blood. The subset here: CD45RA-negative fraction. This receptor was identified in a man younger than 40 in good health. The chain joins TRBV10-3 to TRBJ1-2; 12 bases line up with TRBD1. CDR3 region: CAISETGQGAGGYTF. The DNA for the CDR3 is TGTGCCATCAGTGAGACGGGACAGGGGGCAGGTGGCTACACCTTC.